The 14 T cell receptor beta chains reported below all come from one sample, sequenced in a study of T-cell reconstitution after alpha-beta-depleted transplantation in children. Unique molecular identifiers tagged the TCRbeta library. Each CDR3 protein is one row after TCRdb ran MiXCR on the PCR reads. The table records 600,000 to 700,000 distinct CDR3 sequences, roughly 17% of them present only once. Sequenced here: PBMCs from the stem cell graft donor, sampled from the stem cell graft. These receptors came from a human donor who donated a stem cell graft to a child with acute myeloid leukemia.

This clonotype was recorded a few times. This rearrangement joins TRBV7-2 to TRBJ2-1, with D perhaps matching TRBD1 or TRBD2 (5 bases each). Germline CDR1 and CDR2: SGHTA and FQGNSA. V was clipped by 5 bases and J by 3 bases, with 14 bases between them. This CDR3 region has 15 residues. CDR3 sequence (DNA): TGTGCCAGCAGCCCGGGACCCGGGAACTACAATGAGCAGTTCTTC. Translated, it gives CASSPGPGNYNEQFF.

In DNA form, the CDR3 reads TGCGCCAGCAGCTTGGATCGGACAGGGCTCACCGGGGAGCTGTTTTTT. This sequence encodes CASSLDRTGLTGELFF. The chain carries TRBV5-1 and TRBJ2-2, with TRBD1 matching over 8 bases. This CDR3 is built from 16 residues. V was clipped by 0 bases and J by 4 bases; unmatched bases: 5. Germline loops: CDR1 SGHRS, CDR2 YFSETQ.

This clonotype showed up many times. This chain links TRBV20-1 with TRBJ2-7; 13 nucleotides line up with TRBD2. V shed 6 bases, J shed 0 bases, and the junction held 5 bases outside the gene matches. The CDR3 extends over 15 amino acids. Germline values: CDR1 DFQATT, CDR2 SNEGSKA (reference sequence). CDR3 nucleotides: TGCAGTGCCTCGGGACTAGCGGGGAGCTCCTACGAGCAGTACTTC. Translation gives CSASGLAGSSYEQYF.

The sample holds many counts of this clonotype. The genes are TRBV29-1 and TRBJ1-2; 8 bases agree with TRBD1. V shed 8 bases and J 8 bases; nucleotides not matched to a gene: 7. The CDR3 covers 11 residues. Germline V lookup: CDR1 SQVTM, CDR2 ANQGSEA. In DNA, the CDR3 is TGCAGCTTTAACAGGGGGGACGGCTACACCTTC. Translated, it gives CSFNRGDGYTF.

This clonotype was seen a handful of times. The chain uses TRBV18 and TRBJ1-2, with D tentatively TRBD1 (5 bases). Germline V gene sequence: CDR1 KGHSH, CDR2 LQKENI. Deletions cut 1 base from V and 0 bases from J, with 9 bases between. The CDR3 is 15 residues long. The CDR3 DNA reads TGTGCCAGCTCACCACGGGCAGGGACTAACTATGGCTACACCTTC. Its translation is CASSPRAGTNYGYTF.

This clonotype was recorded a few times. The chain uses TRBV20-1 and TRBJ2-1, with D possibly TRBD2 on 7 matching bases. Germline V gives CDR1 DFQATT, CDR2 SNEGSKA (reference sequence). CDR3 length: 14 residues. V was pared by 4 bases and J by 4 bases, with 14 bases between. Here the CDR3 DNA reads TGCAGTGCTAAGGGGGGGGGGGCGTACAATGAGCAGTTCTTC. Translating it yields CSAKGGGAYNEQFF.

This clonotype was seen ten or more times. This sequence joins TRBV20-1 and TRBJ2-4; 8 bases match TRBD1. The CDR3 contains 15 residues. The V gene's germline CDR1 is DFQATT and CDR2 SNEGSKA (reference sequence). V trimming: 3 bases; J trimming: 2 bases; junction bases outside the gene matches: 6. The DNA for the CDR3 is TGCAGTGCTAGGACAGGGGAGGTTACCAAAAACATTCAGTACTTC. Its translation is CSARTGEVTKNIQYF.

This clonotype occurred many times. CDR3: CSAREVLVEQYF. The DNA of the CDR3 is TGCAGTGCTAGGGAGGTCCTGGTCGAGCAGTACTTC. The chain has TRBV20-1 and TRBJ2-7; perhaps TRBD2 as D (5 bases). V lost 3 bases, J lost 6 bases, and 12 bases lay in between. Germline CDR1 and CDR2: DFQATT and SNEGSKA (reference sequence). This CDR3 is 12 amino acids long.

To note about this clonotype: A much bigger clone sits one base away, suggesting this may be a read error. The chain carries TRBV7-2 and TRBJ2-1; no clear D gene. The length of the CDR3 is 14 residues. Germline values: CDR1 SGHTA, CDR2 FQGNSA. The CDR3 DNA reads TGTGCCAGCAGCTTAGGGCTAGGCTTCAATGAGCAGATCTTC. Translating it yields CASSLGLGFNEQIF.

This clonotype was counted between two and nine times. The chain employs TRBV20-1 and TRBJ1-2; D is unclear. This CDR3 region has 13 residues. The V gene's germline CDR1 is DFQATT and CDR2 SNEGSKA (reference sequence). The V end was cut by 3 bases, the J end by 2 bases, with 10 bases between. In DNA form, the CDR3 reads TGCAGTGCTAGCTCTACACTCAACTATGGCTACACCTTC. Its protein product is CSASSTLNYGYTF.

In this sample, this clonotype turned up many times. A junction end diverges from the germline sequence, so it may reflect a read error. V gene TRBV5-1 combines with J gene TRBJ1-1, with D unresolved. CDR3 length: 14 amino acids. From germline, CDR1 is SGHRS and CDR2 YFSETQ. The CDR3 nucleotides read TGTGCCAGCAGTTTCGACGGATTGAACACTGAAGCTTTCTTT. Translated, it gives CASSFDGLNTEAFF.

The V and J genes are TRBV20-1 and TRBJ2-1, with TRBD2 matching over 9 bases. The CDR3 has 18 amino acids. Germline V gives CDR1 DFQATT, CDR2 SNEGSKA (reference sequence). CDR3 sequence: CWARVPLSGGVRRGEQFF. CDR3 nucleotides: TGCTGGGCTAGGGTTCCACTTAGCGGGGGAGTCCGCCGTGGTGAGCAGTTCTTC.

This clonotype has a count of ten or more. V usage is TRBV20-1 and J usage is TRBJ2-3; 12 bases map to TRBD1. Germline V gene lookup returns CDR1 DFQATT and CDR2 SNEGSKA (reference sequence). This CDR3 has 16 residues. V shed 6 bases and J 5 bases; nucleotides not matched to a gene: 12. CDR3 sequence: CSARPGQGAPGDTQYF. As DNA, the CDR3 is TGCAGTGCCCGTCCGGGACAGGGGGCGCCTGGAGATACGCAGTATTTT.

Only one count was recorded for this clonotype. The rearrangement links TRBV28 to TRBJ2-3, with 8 nucleotides matching TRBD2. V trimming: 2 bases; J trimming: 3 bases; junction bases outside the gene matches: 13. This CDR3 region has 18 residues. CDR1 and CDR2 from the germline V gene are MDHEN and SYDVKM. As DNA, the CDR3 is TGTGCCAGCAGTTTAAGTCCCCTCGGCGGGGGGCCGACAGATACGCAGTATTTT. Amino acid sequence: CASSLSPLGGGPTDTQYF.